The entry below describes one T cell receptor beta chain. The data belong to a study of blood T cell repertoires in COVID-19. Study as a whole: Donors in the United States, Italy and Spain gave samples during acute or convalescent COVID-19.

Original analysis: Nucleated cell counts were estimated from reference gene primer amplification. Clones were sequenced by immunoSEQ multiplex PCR, and TCRdb holds only the in-frame ones, with some missing. For V, J and clone size, that table is used; D and trimming come from the DNA. The sample holds 100,000 to 150,000 clones; just under 80% are singletons and the top ten take around a quarter. Sequencing used peripheral blood. The source is a human donor in a cohort sampled during active COVID-19.

The CDR3 here is CASSQGSDQPQHF. The CDR3 coding sequence is TGTGCCAGCTCACAGGGGTCGGATCAGCCCCAGCATTTT. This chain links TRBV18 with TRBJ1-5; weak D call: TRBD1 (5 bases). Germline V gene lookup returns CDR1 KGHSH and CDR2 LQKENI. V was pared by 4 bases and J by 5 bases, with 9 bases between. This CDR3 region has 13 residues.